This entry is about one T cell receptor beta chain. The data stem from a study of blood T cell repertoires in COVID-19. Study at large: PBMCs, B-cell-depleted T cells, or T cells were the source of the cDNA or gDNA that made up the material.

From germline, CDR1 is SGDLS and CDR2 YYNGEE. The CDR3 is 16 residues long. V was clipped by 3 bases and J by 3 bases, with 18 bases between them. Clones were read by immunoSEQ multiplex PCR, and TCRdb kept only the in-frame ones, dropping some. Here the sample spans some 130,000 clones, 80% to 90% being singletons. Specimen: PBMCs or T cells enriched from blood (not recorded which). This clonotype was obtained from a man aged 40-55 years with acute COVID-19. J is TRBJ1-2 and V is TRBV9; D possibly corresponds to TRBD1 (6 bases). As DNA, the CDR3 is TGTGCCAGCAGCGCTCCAGTAAGGGGGTGGGACTATGGCTACACCTTC. This codes for CASSAPVRGWDYGYTF.